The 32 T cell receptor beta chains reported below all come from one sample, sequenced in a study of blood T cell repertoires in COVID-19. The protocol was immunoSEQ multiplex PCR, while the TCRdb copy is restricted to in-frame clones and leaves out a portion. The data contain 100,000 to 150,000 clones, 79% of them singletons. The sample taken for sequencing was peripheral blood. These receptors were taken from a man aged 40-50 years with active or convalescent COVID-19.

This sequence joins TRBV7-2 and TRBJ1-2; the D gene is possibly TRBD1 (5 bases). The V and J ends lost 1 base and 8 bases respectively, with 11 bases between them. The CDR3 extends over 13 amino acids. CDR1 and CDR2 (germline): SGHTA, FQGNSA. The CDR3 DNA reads TGTGCCAGCAGCTTAGTCGGGGGAAGCGGCTACACCTTC. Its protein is CASSLVGGSGYTF.

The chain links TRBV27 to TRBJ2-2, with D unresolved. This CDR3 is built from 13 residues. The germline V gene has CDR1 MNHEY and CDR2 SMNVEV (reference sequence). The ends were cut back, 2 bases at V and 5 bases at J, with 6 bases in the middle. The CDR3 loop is CASSLRRTGELFF. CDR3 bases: TGTGCCAGCAGTTTACGCCGGACCGGGGAGCTGTTTTTT.

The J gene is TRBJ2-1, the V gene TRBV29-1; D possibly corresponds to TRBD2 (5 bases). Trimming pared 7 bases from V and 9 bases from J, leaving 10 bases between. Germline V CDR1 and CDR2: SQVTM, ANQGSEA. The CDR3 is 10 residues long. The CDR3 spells CSAGGGEQFF. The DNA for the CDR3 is TGCAGCGCCGGCGGAGGTGAGCAGTTCTTC.

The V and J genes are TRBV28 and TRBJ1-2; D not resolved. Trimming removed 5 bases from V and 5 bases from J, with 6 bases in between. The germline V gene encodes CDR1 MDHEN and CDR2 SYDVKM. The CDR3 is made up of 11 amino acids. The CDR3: CASSDQYGYTF. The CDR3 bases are TGTGCCAGCAGTGATCAGTATGGCTACACCTTC.

DNA for the CDR3: TGTGCCAGCCGTCATGGAGCCACGCCCTATAGCAATCAGCCCCAGCATTTT. Residues: CASRHGATPYSNQPQHF. V usage is TRBV27 and J usage is TRBJ1-5; no firm D call. V lost 8 bases to trimming and J lost 0 bases, with 20 bases between them. Per germline, CDR1 MNHEY and CDR2 SMNVEV (reference sequence). This CDR3 is 17 amino acids long.

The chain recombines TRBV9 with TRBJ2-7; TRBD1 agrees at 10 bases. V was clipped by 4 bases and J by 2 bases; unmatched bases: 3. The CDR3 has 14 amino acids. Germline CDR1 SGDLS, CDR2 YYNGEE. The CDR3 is CASSPGQGTYEQYF. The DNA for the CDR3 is TGTGCCAGCAGCCCGGGACAGGGGACCTACGAGCAGTACTTC.

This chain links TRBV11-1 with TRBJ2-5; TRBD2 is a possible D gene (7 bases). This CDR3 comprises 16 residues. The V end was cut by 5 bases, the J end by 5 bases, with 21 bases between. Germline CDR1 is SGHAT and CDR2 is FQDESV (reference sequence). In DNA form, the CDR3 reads TGTGCCAGCAGCGACTCCCCCCGGGGGGCGGATGAGACCCAGTACTTC. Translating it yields CASSDSPRGADETQYF.

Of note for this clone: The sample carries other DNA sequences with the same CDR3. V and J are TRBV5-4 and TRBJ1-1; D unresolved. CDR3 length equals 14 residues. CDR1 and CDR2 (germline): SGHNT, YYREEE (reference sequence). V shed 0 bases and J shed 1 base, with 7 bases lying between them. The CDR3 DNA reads TGTGCCAGCAGCTTGGTGGGCGAGAACACTGAAGCTTTCTTT. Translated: CASSLVGENTEAFF.

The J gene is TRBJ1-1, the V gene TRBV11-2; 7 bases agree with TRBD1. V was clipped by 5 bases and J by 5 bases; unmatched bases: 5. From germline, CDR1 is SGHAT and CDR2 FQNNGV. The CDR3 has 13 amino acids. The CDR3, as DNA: TGTGCCAGCAGCACTAGGGGACAGACTGAAGCTTTCTTT. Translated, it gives CASSTRGQTEAFF.

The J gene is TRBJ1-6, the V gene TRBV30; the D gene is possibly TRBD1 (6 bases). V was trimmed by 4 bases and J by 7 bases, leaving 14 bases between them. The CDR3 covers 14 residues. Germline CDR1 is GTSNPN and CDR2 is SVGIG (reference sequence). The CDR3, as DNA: TGTGCCTGGACTCGGGGGGCGAGGAATTCACCCCTCCACTTT. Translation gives CAWTRGARNSPLHF.

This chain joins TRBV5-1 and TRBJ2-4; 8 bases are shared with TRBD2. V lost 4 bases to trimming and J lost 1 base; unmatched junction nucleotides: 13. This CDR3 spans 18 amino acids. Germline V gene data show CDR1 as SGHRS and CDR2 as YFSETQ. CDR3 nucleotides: TGCGCCAGCAGCCCGGGACTAGGAGAGGCCCTTGCCAAAAACATTCAGTACTTC. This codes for CASSPGLGEALAKNIQYF.

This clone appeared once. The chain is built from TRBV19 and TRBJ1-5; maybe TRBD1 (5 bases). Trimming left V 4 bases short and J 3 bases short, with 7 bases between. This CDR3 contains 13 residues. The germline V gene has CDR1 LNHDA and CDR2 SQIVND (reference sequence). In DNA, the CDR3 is TGTGCCAGTAGTAAGGGGTACAATCAGCCCCAGCATTTT. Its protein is CASSKGYNQPQHF.

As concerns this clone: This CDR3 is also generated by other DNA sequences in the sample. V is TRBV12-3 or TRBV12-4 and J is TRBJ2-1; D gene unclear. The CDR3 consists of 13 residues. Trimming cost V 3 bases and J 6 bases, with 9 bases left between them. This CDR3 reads CASSLSVSNEQFF. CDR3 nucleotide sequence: TGTGCCAGCAGTTTGAGCGTAAGCAATGAGCAGTTCTTC.

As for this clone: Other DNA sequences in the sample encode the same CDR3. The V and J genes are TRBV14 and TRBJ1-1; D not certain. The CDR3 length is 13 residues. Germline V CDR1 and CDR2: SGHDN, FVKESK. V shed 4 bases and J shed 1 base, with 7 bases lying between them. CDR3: CASSPGPNTEAFF. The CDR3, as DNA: TGTGCCAGCAGCCCGGGTCCGAACACTGAAGCTTTCTTT. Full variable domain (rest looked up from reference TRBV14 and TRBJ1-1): EAGVTQFPSHSVIEKGQTVTLRCDPISGHDNLYWYRRVMGKEIKFLLHFVKESKQDESGMPNNRFLAERTGGTYSTLKVQPAELEDSGVYFCASSPGPNTEAFFGQGTRLTVV.

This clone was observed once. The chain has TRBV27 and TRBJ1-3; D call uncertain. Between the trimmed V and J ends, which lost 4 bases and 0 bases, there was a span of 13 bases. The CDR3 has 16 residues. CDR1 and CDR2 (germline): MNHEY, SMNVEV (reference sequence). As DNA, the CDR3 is TGTGCCAGCAGTTCCATCGGACTGACCTCTGGAAACACCATATATTTT. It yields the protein CASSSIGLTSGNTIYF.

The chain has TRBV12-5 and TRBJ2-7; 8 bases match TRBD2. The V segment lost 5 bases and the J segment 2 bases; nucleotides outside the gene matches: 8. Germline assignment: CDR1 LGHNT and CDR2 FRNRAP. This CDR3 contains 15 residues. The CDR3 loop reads CASGGRLAQAYEQYF. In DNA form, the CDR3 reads TGTGCTAGTGGTGGACGACTAGCGCAGGCCTACGAGCAGTACTTC.

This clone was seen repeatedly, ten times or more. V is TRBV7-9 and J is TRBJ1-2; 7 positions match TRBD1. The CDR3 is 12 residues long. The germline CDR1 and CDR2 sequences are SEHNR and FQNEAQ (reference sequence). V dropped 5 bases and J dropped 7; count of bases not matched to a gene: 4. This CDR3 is CASSQDRVGYTF. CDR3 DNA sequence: TGTGCCAGCAGCCAAGACAGGGTTGGCTACACCTTC.

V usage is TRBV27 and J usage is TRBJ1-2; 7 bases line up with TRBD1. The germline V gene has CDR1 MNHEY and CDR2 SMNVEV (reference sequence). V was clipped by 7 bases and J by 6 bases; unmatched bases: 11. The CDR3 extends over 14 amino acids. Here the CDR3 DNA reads TGTGCCAGCAATTCCTTGACAGGGACCCATGGCTACACCTTC. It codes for CASNSLTGTHGYTF.

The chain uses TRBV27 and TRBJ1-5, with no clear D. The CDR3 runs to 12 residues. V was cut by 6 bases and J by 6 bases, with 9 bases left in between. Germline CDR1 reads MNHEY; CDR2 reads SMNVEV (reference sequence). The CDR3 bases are TGTGCCAGCAGCCTTTTCGGTCAGCCCCAGCATTTT. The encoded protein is CASSLFGQPQHF.

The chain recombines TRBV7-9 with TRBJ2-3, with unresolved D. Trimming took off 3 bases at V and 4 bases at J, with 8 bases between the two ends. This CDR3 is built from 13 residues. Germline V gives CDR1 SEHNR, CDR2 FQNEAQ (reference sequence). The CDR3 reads CASSFGPADTQYF. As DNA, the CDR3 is TGTGCCAGCAGCTTTGGGCCGGCAGATACGCAGTATTTT. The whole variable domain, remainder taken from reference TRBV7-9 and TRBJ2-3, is DTGVSQNPRHKITKRGQNVTFRCDPISEHNRLYWYRQTLGQGPEFLTYFQNEAQLEKSRLLSDRFSAERPKGSFSTLEIQRTEQGDSAMYLCASSFGPADTQYFGPGTRLTVL.

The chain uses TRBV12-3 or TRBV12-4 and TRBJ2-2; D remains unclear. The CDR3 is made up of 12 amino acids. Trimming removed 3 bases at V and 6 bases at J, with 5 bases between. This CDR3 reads CASSFNSGELFF. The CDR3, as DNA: TGTGCCAGCAGTTTCAACTCCGGGGAGCTGTTTTTT.

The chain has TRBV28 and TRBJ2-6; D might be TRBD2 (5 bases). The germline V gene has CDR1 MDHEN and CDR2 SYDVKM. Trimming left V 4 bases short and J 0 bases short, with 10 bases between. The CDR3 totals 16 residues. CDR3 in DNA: TGTGCCAGCAGTTGGGAGACCGTCTCTGGGGCCAACGTCCTGACTTTC. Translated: CASSWETVSGANVLTF. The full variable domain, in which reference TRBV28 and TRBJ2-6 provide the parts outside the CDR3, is DVKVTQSSRYLVKRTGEKVFLECVQDMDHENMFWYRQDPGLGLRLIYFSYDVKMKEKGDIPEGYSVSREKKERFSLILESASTNQTSMYLCASSWETVSGANVLTFGAGSRLTVL.

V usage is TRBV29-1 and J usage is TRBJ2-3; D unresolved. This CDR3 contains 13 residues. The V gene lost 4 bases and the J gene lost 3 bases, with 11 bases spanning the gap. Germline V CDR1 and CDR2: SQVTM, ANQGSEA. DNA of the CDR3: TGCAGCGTTGTGGCGGTCGGGACAGATACGCAGTATTTT. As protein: CSVVAVGTDTQYF.

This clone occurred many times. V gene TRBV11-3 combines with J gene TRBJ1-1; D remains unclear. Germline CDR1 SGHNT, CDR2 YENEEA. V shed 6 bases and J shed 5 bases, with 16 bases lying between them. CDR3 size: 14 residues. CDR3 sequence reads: CASRNTVVWTEAFF. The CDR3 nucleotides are TGTGCCAGCAGGAATACCGTAGTATGGACTGAAGCTTTCTTT.

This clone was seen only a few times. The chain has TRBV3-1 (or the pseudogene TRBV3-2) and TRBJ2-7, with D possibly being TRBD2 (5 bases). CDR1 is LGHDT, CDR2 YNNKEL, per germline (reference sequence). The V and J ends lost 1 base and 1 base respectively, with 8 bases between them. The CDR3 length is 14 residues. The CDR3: CASSQADWSYEQYF. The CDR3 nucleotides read TGTGCCAGCAGCCAAGCGGACTGGTCCTACGAGCAGTACTTC.

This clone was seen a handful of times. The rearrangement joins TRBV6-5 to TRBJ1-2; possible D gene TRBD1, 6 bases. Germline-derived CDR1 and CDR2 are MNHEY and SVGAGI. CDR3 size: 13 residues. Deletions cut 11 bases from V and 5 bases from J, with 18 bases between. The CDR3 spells CAGRDTVRYGYTF. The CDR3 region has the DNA TGTGCCGGTCGGGACACCGTTAGGTATGGCTACACCTTC.

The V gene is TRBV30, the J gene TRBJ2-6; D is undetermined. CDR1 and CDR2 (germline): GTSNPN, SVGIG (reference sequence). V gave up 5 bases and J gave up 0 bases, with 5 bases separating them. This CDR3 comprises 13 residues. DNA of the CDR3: TGTGCCTGGCGGGTCTCTGGGGCCAACGTCCTGACTTTC. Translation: CAWRVSGANVLTF.

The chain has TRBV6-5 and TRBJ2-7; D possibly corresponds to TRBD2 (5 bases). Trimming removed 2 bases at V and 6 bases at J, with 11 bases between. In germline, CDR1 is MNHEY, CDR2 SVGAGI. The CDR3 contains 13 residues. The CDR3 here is CASSYREGSEQYF. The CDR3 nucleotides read TGTGCCAGCAGTTACAGAGAGGGATCCGAGCAGTACTTC.

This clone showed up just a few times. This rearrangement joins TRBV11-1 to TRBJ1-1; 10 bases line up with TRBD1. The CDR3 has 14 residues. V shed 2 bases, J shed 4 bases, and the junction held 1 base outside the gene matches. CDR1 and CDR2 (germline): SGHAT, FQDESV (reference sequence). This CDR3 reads CASSLRTGGTEAFF. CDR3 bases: TGTGCCAGCAGCTTACGGACAGGGGGCACTGAAGCTTTCTTT.

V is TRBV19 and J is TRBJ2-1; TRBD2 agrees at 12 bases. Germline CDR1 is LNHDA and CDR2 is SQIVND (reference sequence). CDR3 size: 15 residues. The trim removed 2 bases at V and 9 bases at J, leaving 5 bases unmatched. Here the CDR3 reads CASSILAGGLSEQFF. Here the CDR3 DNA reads TGTGCCAGTAGTATACTAGCGGGGGGGCTGAGTGAGCAGTTCTTC.

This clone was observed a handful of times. The CDR3 coding sequence is TGTGCCAGCAGACACAGGGGGGGAAACACCATATATTTT. This encodes CASRHRGGNTIYF. The genes are TRBV6-1 and TRBJ1-3; 8 bases fit TRBD1. Germline assignment: CDR1 MNHNS and CDR2 SASEGT. V lost 6 bases and J lost 4; bases outside the gene matches: 2. This CDR3 contains 13 residues.

In nucleotides, the CDR3 is TGTGCCAGCAGTTTTTCCGGCGGGAGCACCTTC. Protein product: CASSFSGGSTF. The chain carries TRBV12-3 or TRBV12-4 and TRBJ1-2; no reliable D call. The CDR3 consists of 11 residues. V was shortened by 3 bases and J by 13 bases, with 12 bases between the two germline ends.